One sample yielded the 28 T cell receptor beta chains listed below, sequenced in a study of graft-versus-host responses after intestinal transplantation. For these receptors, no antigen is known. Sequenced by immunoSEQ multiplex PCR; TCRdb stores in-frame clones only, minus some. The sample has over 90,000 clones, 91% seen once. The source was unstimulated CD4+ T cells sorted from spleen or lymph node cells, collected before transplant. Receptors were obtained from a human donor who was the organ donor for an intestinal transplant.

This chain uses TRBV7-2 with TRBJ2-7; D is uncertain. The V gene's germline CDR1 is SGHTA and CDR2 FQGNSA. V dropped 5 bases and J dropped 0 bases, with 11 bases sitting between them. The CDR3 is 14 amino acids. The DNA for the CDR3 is TGTGCCAGCAGCCCCCGGGTGATCTCCTACGAGCAGTACTTC. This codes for CASSPRVISYEQYF.

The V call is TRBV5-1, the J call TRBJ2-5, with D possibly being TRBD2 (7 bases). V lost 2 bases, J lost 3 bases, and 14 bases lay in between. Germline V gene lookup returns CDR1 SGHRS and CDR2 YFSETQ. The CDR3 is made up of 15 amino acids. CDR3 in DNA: TGCGCCAGCAGCTTCCGGGGGGCCTGGGAAGAGACCCAGTACTTC. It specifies CASSFRGAWEETQYF. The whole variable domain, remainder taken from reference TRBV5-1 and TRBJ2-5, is KAGVTQTPRYLIKTRGQQVTLSCSPISGHRSVSWYQQTPGQGLQFLFEYFSETQRNKGNFPGRFSGRQFSNSRSEMNVSTLELGDSALYLCASSFRGAWEETQYFGPGTRLLVL.

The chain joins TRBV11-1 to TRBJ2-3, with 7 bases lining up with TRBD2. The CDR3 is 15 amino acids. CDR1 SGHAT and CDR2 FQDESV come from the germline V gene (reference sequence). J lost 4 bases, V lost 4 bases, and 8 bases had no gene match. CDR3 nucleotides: TGTGCCAGCAGCTCATGGACTAGGGAACCAGATACGCAGTATTTT. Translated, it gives CASSSWTREPDTQYF.

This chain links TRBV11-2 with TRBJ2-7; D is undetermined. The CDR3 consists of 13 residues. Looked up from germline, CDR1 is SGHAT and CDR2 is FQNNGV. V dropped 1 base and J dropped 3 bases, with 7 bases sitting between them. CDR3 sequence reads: CASSLVANYEQYF. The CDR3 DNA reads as TGTGCCAGCAGCTTAGTCGCTAACTACGAGCAGTACTTC.

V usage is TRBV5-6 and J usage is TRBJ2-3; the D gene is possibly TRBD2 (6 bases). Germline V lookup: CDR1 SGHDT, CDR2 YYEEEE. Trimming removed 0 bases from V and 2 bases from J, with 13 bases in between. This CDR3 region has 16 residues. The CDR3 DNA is TGTGCCAGCAGCTTGGAGGTAGCGGAATACACAGATACGCAGTATTTT. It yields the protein CASSLEVAEYTDTQYF.

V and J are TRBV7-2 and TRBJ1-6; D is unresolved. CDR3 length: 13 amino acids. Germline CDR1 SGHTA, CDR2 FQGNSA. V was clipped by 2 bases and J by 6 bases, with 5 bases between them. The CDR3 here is CASSLKRNSPLHF. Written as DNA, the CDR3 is TGTGCCAGCAGCTTAAAGCGTAATTCACCCCTCCACTTT.

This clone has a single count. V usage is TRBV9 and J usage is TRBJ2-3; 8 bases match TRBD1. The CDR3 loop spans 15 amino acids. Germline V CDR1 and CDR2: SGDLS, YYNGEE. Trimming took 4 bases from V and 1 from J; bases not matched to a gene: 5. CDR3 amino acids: CASSSPGQGTDTQYF. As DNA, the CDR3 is TGTGCCAGCAGCTCTCCGGGACAGGGCACAGATACGCAGTATTTT.

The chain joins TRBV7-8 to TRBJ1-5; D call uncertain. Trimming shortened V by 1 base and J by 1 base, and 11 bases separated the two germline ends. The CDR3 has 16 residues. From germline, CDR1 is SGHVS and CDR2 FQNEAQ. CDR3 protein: CASSLVGGLSNQPQHF. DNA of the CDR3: TGTGCCAGCAGCTTAGTGGGCGGGCTAAGCAATCAGCCCCAGCATTTT.

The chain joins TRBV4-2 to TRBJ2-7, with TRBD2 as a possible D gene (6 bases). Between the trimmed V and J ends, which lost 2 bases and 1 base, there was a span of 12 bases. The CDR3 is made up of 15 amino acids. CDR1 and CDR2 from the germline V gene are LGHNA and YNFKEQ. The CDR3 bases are TGTGCCAGCAGCCAACTAGGGACTGGTTCCTACGAGCAGTACTTC. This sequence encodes CASSQLGTGSYEQYF.

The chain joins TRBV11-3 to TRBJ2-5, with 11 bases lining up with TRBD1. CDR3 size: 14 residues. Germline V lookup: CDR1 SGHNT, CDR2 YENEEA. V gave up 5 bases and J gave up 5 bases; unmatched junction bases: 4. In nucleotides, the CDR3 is TGTGCCAGCAGCCGGACAGGGGGCGTCGAGACCCAGTACTTC. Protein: CASSRTGGVETQYF.

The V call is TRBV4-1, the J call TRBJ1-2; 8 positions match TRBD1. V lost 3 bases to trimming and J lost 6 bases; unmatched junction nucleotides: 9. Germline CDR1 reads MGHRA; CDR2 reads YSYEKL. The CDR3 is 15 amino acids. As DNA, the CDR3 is TGCGCCAGCAGCCACTTAGGACAGGGCCTGGATGGCTACACCTTC. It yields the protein CASSHLGQGLDGYTF.

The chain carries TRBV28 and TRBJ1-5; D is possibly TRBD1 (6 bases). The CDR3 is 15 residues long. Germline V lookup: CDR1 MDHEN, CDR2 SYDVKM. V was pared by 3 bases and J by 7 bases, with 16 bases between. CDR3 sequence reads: CASSFGTGRGQPQHF. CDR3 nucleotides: TGTGCCAGCAGTTTCGGAACAGGGAGGGGACAGCCCCAGCATTTT. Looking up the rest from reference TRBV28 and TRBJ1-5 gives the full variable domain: DVKVTQSSRYLVKRTGEKVFLECVQDMDHENMFWYRQDPGLGLRLIYFSYDVKMKEKGDIPEGYSVSREKKERFSLILESASTNQTSMYLCASSFGTGRGQPQHFGDGTRLSIL.

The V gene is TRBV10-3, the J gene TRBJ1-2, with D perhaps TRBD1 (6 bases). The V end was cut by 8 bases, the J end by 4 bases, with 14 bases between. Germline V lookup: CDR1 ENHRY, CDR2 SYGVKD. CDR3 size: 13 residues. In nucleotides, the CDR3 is TGTGCCATCGTGGGGGACAACGTCTATGGCTACACCTTC. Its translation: CAIVGDNVYGYTF.

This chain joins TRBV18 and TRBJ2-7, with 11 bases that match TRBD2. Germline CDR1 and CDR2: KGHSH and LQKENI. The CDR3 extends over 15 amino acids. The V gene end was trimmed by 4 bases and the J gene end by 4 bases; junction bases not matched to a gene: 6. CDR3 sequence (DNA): TGTGCCAGCTCACGTACTAGCGGGGGAGAATACGAGCAGTACTTC. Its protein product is CASSRTSGGEYEQYF. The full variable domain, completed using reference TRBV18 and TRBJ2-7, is NAGVMQNPRHLVRRRGQEARLRCSPMKGHSHVYWYRQLPEEGLKFMVYLQKENIIDESGMPKERFSAEFPKEGPSILRIQQVVRGDSAAYFCASSRTSGGEYEQYFGPGTRLTVT.

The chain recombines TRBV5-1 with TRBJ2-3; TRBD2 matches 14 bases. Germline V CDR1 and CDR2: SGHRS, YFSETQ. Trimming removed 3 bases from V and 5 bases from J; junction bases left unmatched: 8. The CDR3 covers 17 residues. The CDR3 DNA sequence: TGCGCCAGCAGCTCGGGACTAGCGGGGGAGCTCCTAGATACGCAGTATTTT. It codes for CASSSGLAGELLDTQYF.

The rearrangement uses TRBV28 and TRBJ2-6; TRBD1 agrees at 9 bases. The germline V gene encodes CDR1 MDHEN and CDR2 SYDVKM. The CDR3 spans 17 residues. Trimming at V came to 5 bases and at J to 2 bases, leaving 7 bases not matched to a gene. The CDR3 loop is CASSPGQGLTGANVLTF. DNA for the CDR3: TGTGCCAGCAGTCCCGGACAGGGGTTAACTGGGGCCAACGTCCTGACTTTC. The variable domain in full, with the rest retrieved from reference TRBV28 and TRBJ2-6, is DVKVTQSSRYLVKRTGEKVFLECVQDMDHENMFWYRQDPGLGLRLIYFSYDVKMKEKGDIPEGYSVSREKKERFSLILESASTNQTSMYLCASSPGQGLTGANVLTFGAGSRLTVL.

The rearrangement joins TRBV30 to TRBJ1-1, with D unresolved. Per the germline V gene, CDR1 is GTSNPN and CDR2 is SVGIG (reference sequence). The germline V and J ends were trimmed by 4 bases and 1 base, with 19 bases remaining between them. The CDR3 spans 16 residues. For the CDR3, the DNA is TGTGCCTGGATCGCGGGATGTGTACAGACGAACACTGAAGCTTTCTTT. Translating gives CAWIAGCVQTNTEAFF. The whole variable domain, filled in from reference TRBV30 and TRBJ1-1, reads SQTIHQWPATLVQPVGSPLSLECTVEGTSNPNLYWYRQAAGRGLQLLFYSVGIGQISSEVPQNLSASRPQDRQFILSSKKLLLSDSGFYLCAWIAGCVQTNTEAFFGQGTRLTVV.

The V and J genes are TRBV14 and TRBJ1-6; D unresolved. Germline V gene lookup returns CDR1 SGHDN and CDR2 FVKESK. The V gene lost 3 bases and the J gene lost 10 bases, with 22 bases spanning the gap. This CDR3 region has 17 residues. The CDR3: CASSHGEPGVVRSPLHF. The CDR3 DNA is TGTGCCAGCAGCCATGGGGAACCCGGGGTTGTGAGATCACCCCTCCACTTT.

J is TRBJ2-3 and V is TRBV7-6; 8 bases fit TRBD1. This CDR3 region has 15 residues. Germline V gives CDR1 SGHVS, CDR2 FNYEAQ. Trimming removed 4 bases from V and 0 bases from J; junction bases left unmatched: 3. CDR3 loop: CASSSTGASTDTQYF. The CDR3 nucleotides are TGTGCCAGCAGCTCGACAGGGGCGAGCACAGATACGCAGTATTTT.

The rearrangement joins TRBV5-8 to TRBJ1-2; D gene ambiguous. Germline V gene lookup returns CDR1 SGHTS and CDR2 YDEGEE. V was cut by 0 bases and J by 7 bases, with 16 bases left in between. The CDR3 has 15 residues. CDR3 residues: CASSLVARRGSGYTF. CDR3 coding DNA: TGTGCCAGCAGCTTGGTGGCCAGACGGGGAAGTGGCTACACCTTC.

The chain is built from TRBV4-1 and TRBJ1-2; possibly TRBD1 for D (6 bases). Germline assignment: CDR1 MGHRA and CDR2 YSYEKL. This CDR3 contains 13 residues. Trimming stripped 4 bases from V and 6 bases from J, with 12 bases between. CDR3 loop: CASSPGTFNGYTF. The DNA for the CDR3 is TGCGCCAGCAGCCCCGGGACATTCAATGGCTACACCTTC.

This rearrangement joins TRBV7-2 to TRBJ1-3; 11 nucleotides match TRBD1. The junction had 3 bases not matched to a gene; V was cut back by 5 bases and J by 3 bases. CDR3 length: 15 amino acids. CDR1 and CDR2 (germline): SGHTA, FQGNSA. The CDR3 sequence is CASSLGTGGGNTIYF. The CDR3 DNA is TGTGCCAGCAGCCTCGGGACAGGGGGTGGAAACACCATATATTTT.

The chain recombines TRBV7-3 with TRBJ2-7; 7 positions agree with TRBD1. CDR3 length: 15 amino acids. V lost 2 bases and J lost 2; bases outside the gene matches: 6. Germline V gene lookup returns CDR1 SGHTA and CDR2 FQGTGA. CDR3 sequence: CASSLAGQATYEQYF. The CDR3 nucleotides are TGTGCCAGCAGCTTAGCCGGACAGGCCACCTACGAGCAGTACTTC.

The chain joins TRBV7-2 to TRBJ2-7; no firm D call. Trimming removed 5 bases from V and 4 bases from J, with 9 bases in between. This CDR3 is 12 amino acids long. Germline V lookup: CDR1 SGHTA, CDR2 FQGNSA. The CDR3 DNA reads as TGTGCCAGCAGCCGAAACATTTACGAGCAGTACTTC. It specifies CASSRNIYEQYF. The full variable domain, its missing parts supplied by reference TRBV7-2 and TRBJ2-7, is GAGVSQSPSNKVTEKGKDVELRCDPISGHTALYWYRQSLGQGLEFLIYFQGNSAPDKSGLPSDRFSAERTGGSVSTLTIQRTQQEDSAVYLCASSRNIYEQYFGPGTRLTVT.

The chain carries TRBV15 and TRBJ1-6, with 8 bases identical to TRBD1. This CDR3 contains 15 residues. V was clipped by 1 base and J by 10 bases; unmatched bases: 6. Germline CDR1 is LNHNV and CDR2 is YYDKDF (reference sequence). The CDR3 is CATSRARQGSSPLHF. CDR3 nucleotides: TGTGCCACCAGCAGAGCAAGACAGGGGAGCTCACCCCTCCACTTT.

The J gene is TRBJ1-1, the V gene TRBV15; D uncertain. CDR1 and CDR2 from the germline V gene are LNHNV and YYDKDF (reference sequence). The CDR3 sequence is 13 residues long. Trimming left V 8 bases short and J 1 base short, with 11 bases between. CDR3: CATLQSSNTEAFF. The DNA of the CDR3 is TGTGCCACCCTTCAAAGCTCGAACACTGAAGCTTTCTTT.

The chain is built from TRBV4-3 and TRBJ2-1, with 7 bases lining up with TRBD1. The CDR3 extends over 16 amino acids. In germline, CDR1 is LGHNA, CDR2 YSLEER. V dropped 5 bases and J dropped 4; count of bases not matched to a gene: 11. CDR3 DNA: TGCGCCAGCAGCATTTCCGACAGGGTCTCTTACAATGAGCAGTTCTTC. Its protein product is CASSISDRVSYNEQFF.

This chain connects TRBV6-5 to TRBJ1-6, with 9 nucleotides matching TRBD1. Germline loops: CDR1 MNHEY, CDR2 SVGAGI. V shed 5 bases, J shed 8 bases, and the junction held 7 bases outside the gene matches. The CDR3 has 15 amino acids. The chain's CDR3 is CASSGVGQGYSPLHF. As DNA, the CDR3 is TGTGCCAGCAGTGGAGTAGGACAGGGGTATTCACCCCTCCACTTT.